The present T cell receptor (beta chain) was sequenced within a study of blood T cell repertoires in COVID-19. The trim removed 4 bases at V and 9 bases at J, leaving 10 bases unmatched. CDR1 SGHRS and CDR2 YFSETQ come from the germline V gene. CDR3 length equals 15 residues. Clones were read by immunoSEQ multiplex PCR, and TCRdb kept only the in-frame ones, dropping some. This sample has tens of thousands of clones, with 77% found just once. V usage is TRBV5-1 and J usage is TRBJ1-6, with 7 bases lining up with TRBD1. This sequence was found in a human donor in a cohort sampled during active COVID-19. Sequencing was done on a sample of peripheral blood. The CDR3 nucleotides read TGCGCCAGCAGCCCCCGTGAGGGGGCGGGTTCACCCCTCCACTTT. As protein: CASSPREGAGSPLHF.